A single sample gave rise to the 30 T cell receptor beta chains below, sequenced in a study of shared clonotypes between healthy human individuals. Clones were sequenced by immunoSEQ multiplex PCR, and TCRdb holds only the in-frame ones, with some missing. Here the sample spans around 1.1 million clones, roughly 80% being singletons. The sequenced material came from memory CD4+ T cells from PBMCs. The subset denotes: CD45RA-negative fraction. These receptors all come from a man between 18 and 29 years old in good health. Some clones in this sample may be carry-over from other donors' samples.

Notes on this clone: Other DNA sequences of this sample code for an identical CDR3. In DNA, the CDR3 is TGCGCCAGCAGCCCCGGGACAGGGAGCTATGGCTACACCTTC. This translates into CASSPGTGSYGYTF. The chain joins TRBV5-1 to TRBJ1-2; 9 bases match TRBD1. The germline V gene encodes CDR1 SGHRS and CDR2 YFSETQ. The ends lost 4 bases at V and 4 bases at J; junction bases unmatched: 5. This CDR3 is built from 14 residues.

The gene calls are TRBV5-1 and TRBJ1-1; TRBD1 matches at 9 bases. V lost 5 bases, J lost 1 base, and 6 bases stayed unmatched. The germline gives CDR1 SGHRS, CDR2 YFSETQ. This CDR3 is built from 15 residues. CDR3 in DNA: TGCGCCAGCAGTGTACAGGGGGCGCAGAACACTGAAGCTTTCTTT. This gives the protein CASSVQGAQNTEAFF.

The genes are TRBV6-5 and TRBJ2-7, with 7 bases that match TRBD2. Per the germline V gene, CDR1 is MNHEY and CDR2 is SVGAGI. Trimming at V came to 10 bases and at J to 0 bases, leaving 9 bases not matched to a gene. The CDR3 runs 14 residues. The chain's CDR3 is CATTGTTTSYEQYF. The CDR3 DNA sequence: TGTGCCACAACCGGGACTACAACCTCCTACGAGCAGTACTTC.

This clone was detected a few times. This sequence joins TRBV5-1 and TRBJ2-2; D tentatively reads TRBD1 or TRBD2 (5 bases each). V was cut by 3 bases and J by 1 base, with 25 bases left in between. From germline, CDR1 is SGHRS and CDR2 YFSETQ. CDR3 length: 20 amino acids. CDR3 protein: CASSSVRSRDRRLNTGELFF. DNA for the CDR3: TGCGCCAGCAGCTCAGTACGCTCCCGGGACCGCAGACTGAACACCGGGGAGCTGTTTTTT. Drawing the rest from reference TRBV5-1 and TRBJ2-2, the complete variable domain is KAGVTQTPRYLIKTRGQQVTLSCSPISGHRSVSWYQQTPGQGLQFLFEYFSETQRNKGNFPGRFSGRQFSNSRSEMNVSTLELGDSALYLCASSSVRSRDRRLNTGELFFGEGSRLTVL.

The rearrangement uses TRBV5-1 and TRBJ2-5, with 7 bases that match TRBD1. Germline CDR1 reads SGHRS; CDR2 reads YFSETQ. V shed 4 bases and J 4 bases; nucleotides not matched to a gene: 1. This CDR3 region has 12 residues. The CDR3 DNA reads as TGCGCCAGCAGCGACAGGGTAGAGACCCAGTACTTC. This translates into CASSDRVETQYF.

This chain joins TRBV27 and TRBJ2-2; 9 bases map to TRBD2. This CDR3 is 16 amino acids long. V shed 5 bases, J shed 0 bases, and the junction held 4 bases outside the gene matches. CDR1 MNHEY and CDR2 SMNVEV come from the germline V gene (reference sequence). Written as DNA, the CDR3 is TGTGCCAGCAGTACACGACTAGCGGCGAACACCGGGGAGCTGTTTTTT. Translation: CASSTRLAANTGELFF.

This clone was found once. The chain has TRBV28 and TRBJ1-1; the match to TRBD1 covers 7 bases. This CDR3 has 14 amino acids. V lost 4 bases, J lost 5 bases, and 7 bases stayed unmatched. From germline, CDR1 is MDHEN and CDR2 SYDVKM. The CDR3 coding sequence is TGTGCCAGCAGTTCGACAGGACAGGCTACTGAAGCTTTCTTT. Residues: CASSSTGQATEAFF.

As to this clone: The junction does not match germline at one end; this may be a read error. The chain uses TRBV7-7 and TRBJ1-5; TRBD1 might be the D (6 bases). This CDR3 contains 18 residues. The germline V gene has CDR1 SSHAT and CDR2 FNYEAQ (reference sequence). CDR3 coding DNA: TGTGCCAGCAGCTCTTACCGACGGGCTCAGGGGAGAAATCAGCCCCTGCATTTT. Amino acid sequence: CASSSYRRAQGRNQPLHF.

The chain is built from TRBV9 and TRBJ1-5; 10 nucleotides align to TRBD1. CDR1 is SGDLS and CDR2 is YYNGEE in the germline V gene. CDR3 length equals 14 residues. The J segment lost 10 bases and the V segment lost 4 bases, leaving 8 bases of the junction unmatched. The CDR3 sequence is CASSSGTGVNPQHF. The DNA of the CDR3 is TGTGCCAGCAGCTCCGGGACAGGGGTCAATCCCCAGCATTTT.

The V call is TRBV19, the J call TRBJ2-7; D possibly corresponds to TRBD2 (7 bases). V shed 4 bases and J shed 2 bases, with 15 bases lying between them. The CDR3 is 15 amino acids. CDR1 and CDR2 from the germline V gene are LNHDA and SQIVND (reference sequence). CDR3 residues: CASSSQGGGAYEQYF. In nucleotides, the CDR3 is TGTGCCAGTAGTAGCCAGGGCGGGGGCGCCTACGAGCAGTACTTC.

This sequence joins TRBV14 and TRBJ1-3; no clear D. CDR1 is SGHDN and CDR2 is FVKESK in the germline V gene. Between the trimmed V and J ends, which lost 4 bases and 0 bases, there was a span of 7 bases. The CDR3 is made up of 14 amino acids. Written as DNA, the CDR3 is TGTGCCAGCAGCCTTCTGAGCTCTGGAAACACCATATATTTT. It yields the protein CASSLLSSGNTIYF.

As for this clone: Other DNA sequences within the sample encode an identical CDR3. This rearrangement joins TRBV5-1 to TRBJ2-1; no firm D call. This CDR3 comprises 13 residues. Trimming stripped 4 bases from V and 5 bases from J, with 10 bases between. The germline V gene encodes CDR1 SGHRS and CDR2 YFSETQ. The CDR3 region is CASSLGSDNEQFF. The DNA for the CDR3 is TGCGCCAGCAGCCTCGGGTCGGACAATGAGCAGTTCTTC. The full variable domain, in which reference TRBV5-1 and TRBJ2-1 provide the parts outside the CDR3, is KAGVTQTPRYLIKTRGQQVTLSCSPISGHRSVSWYQQTPGQGLQFLFEYFSETQRNKGNFPGRFSGRQFSNSRSEMNVSTLELGDSALYLCASSLGSDNEQFFGPGTRLTVL.

This chain connects TRBV25-1 to TRBJ1-4; D remains unclear. V dropped 5 bases and J dropped 8 bases, with 18 bases sitting between them. This CDR3 is built from 15 residues. Per germline, CDR1 MGHDK and CDR2 SYGVNS. CDR3 sequence: CASSPHSGNQEKLFF. The CDR3 DNA sequence: TGTGCCAGCAGTCCCCATTCGGGGAATCAGGAAAAACTGTTTTTT. Combining the CDR3 with reference TRBV25-1 and TRBJ1-4 gives the whole variable domain EADIYQTPRYLVIGTGKKITLECSQTMGHDKMYWYQQDPGMELHLIHYSYGVNSTEKGDLSSESTVSRIRTEHFPLTLESARPSHTSQYLCASSPHSGNQEKLFFGSGTQLSVL.

The rearrangement uses TRBV6-4 and TRBJ2-7; unclear D gene. This CDR3 is built from 14 residues. CDR1 is MRHNA, CDR2 SNTAGT, per germline. Trimming removed 3 bases from V and 6 bases from J, with 15 bases in between. The CDR3 DNA sequence: TGTGCCAGCAGTGATCAGTTCCGGATATGCGAGCAGTACTTC. It translates to CASSDQFRICEQYF.

The J gene is TRBJ2-6, the V gene TRBV7-3, with 7 positions matching TRBD1. The V and J ends lost 4 bases and 4 bases, in that order; junction bases with no gene match: 10. The CDR3 is 17 amino acids. Germline V gene data show CDR1 as SGHTA and CDR2 as FQGTGA. In DNA form, the CDR3 reads TGTGCCAGCAGCTCCCAACCGACAGGGTCCGGGGCCAACGTCCTGACTTTC. Amino acids: CASSSQPTGSGANVLTF. Together with reference TRBV7-3 and TRBJ2-6, the CDR3 gives the full variable domain: GAGVSQTPSNKVTEKGKYVELRCDPISGHTALYWYRQSLGQGPEFLIYFQGTGAADDSGLPNDRFFAVRPEGSVSTLKIQRTERGDSAVYLCASSSQPTGSGANVLTFGAGSRLTVL.

This clone was detected once. The chain joins TRBV11-2 to TRBJ1-5; TRBD1 aligns across 10 bases. Germline V gene data show CDR1 as SGHAT and CDR2 as FQNNGV. This CDR3 contains 15 residues. The V segment lost 4 bases and the J segment 7 bases; nucleotides outside the gene matches: 7. The CDR3 coding sequence is TGTGCCAGCAGCTCCGGGACAGGGGATAACCAGCCCCAGCATTTT. The encoded protein is CASSSGTGDNQPQHF. The variable domain in full, completed from reference TRBV11-2 and TRBJ1-5, reads EAGVAQSPRYKIIEKRQSVAFWCNPISGHATLYWYQQILGQGPKLLIQFQNNGVVDDSQLPKDRFSAERLKGVDSTLKIQPAKLEDSAVYLCASSSGTGDNQPQHFGDGTRLSIL.

The CDR3 nucleotides are TGTGCCAGCAGCCCCGGGACTAGCCTTTCCGCAGATACGCAGTATTTT. Its protein product is CASSPGTSLSADTQYF. V is TRBV9 and J is TRBJ2-3; 9 bases are shared with TRBD2. Trimming removed 4 bases from V and 4 bases from J; junction bases left unmatched: 10. This CDR3 has 16 amino acids. In germline, CDR1 is SGDLS, CDR2 YYNGEE.

The chain uses TRBV5-4 and TRBJ1-4; a possible D gene is TRBD1 (5 bases). V was clipped by 0 bases and J by 3 bases, with 12 bases between them. In germline, CDR1 is SGHNT, CDR2 YYREEE (reference sequence). This CDR3 is 16 amino acids long. DNA for the CDR3: TGTGCCAGCAGCTTGGCAGGGAGGGATGCTAATGAAAAACTGTTTTTT. Amino acids: CASSLAGRDANEKLFF.

The chain combines TRBV5-4 with TRBJ2-3; TRBD2 matches 12 bases. V lost 5 bases and J lost 0; bases outside the gene matches: 4. The CDR3 loop spans 16 amino acids. Germline V CDR1 and CDR2: SGHNT, YYREEE (reference sequence). This chain's CDR3 is CASRRTSGTSTDTQYF. DNA for the CDR3: TGTGCCAGCAGGCGGACTAGCGGGACTAGCACAGATACGCAGTATTTT. The variable domain in full, with the rest retrieved from reference TRBV5-4 and TRBJ2-3, is ETGVTQSPTHLIKTRGQQVTLRCSSQSGHNTVSWYQQALGQGPQFIFQYYREEENGRGNFPPRFSGLQFPNYSSELNVNALELDDSALYLCASRRTSGTSTDTQYFGPGTRLTVL.

The CDR3 bases are TGTGCCAGCATCCCGGACAGGGACGAGCAGTACTTC. It encodes CASIPDRDEQYF. The genes are TRBV7-9 and TRBJ2-7; 8 bases are a match to TRBD1. Germline-derived CDR1 and CDR2 are SEHNR and FQNEAQ (reference sequence). This CDR3 is 12 amino acids long. V was clipped by 7 bases and J by 5 bases; unmatched bases: 4.

The CDR3 reads CASSLGTSVNNEQFF. In DNA form, the CDR3 reads TGTGCCAGCAGCTTAGGGACTAGCGTGAACAATGAGCAGTTCTTC. V is TRBV11-3 and J is TRBJ2-1; 9 nucleotides match TRBD2. From germline, CDR1 is SGHNT and CDR2 YENEEA. This CDR3 has 15 amino acids. V dropped 1 base and J dropped 5; count of bases not matched to a gene: 3.

Note on this clone: No conserved phenylalanine or tryptophan is present at the end of the CDR3, so a read error is the likely explanation. The V call is TRBV10-2, the J call TRBJ1-2; the D is unclear. CDR1 is WSHSY, CDR2 SAAADI, per germline. This CDR3 contains 12 residues. V dropped 6 bases and J dropped 8 bases, with 13 bases sitting between them. CDR3 in DNA: TGCGCCAGCAGAGGGTCTACTGGGGGCTACACCCTC. Its protein product is CASRGSTGGYTL.

The chain carries TRBV14 and TRBJ2-1; D tentatively fits TRBD1 or TRBD2 (6 bases each). V dropped 0 bases and J dropped 9 bases, with 12 bases sitting between them. The length of the CDR3 is 14 residues. Germline CDR1 SGHDN, CDR2 FVKESK. The CDR3 protein is CASSQDRRGSEQFF. CDR3 bases: TGTGCCAGCAGCCAAGATCGGAGGGGGAGTGAGCAGTTCTTC.

The V gene is TRBV4-1, the J gene TRBJ1-1; 7 nucleotides agree with TRBD1. The CDR3 loop spans 16 amino acids. Trimming removed 5 bases from V and 0 bases from J; junction bases left unmatched: 9. Germline V gene sequence: CDR1 MGHRA, CDR2 YSYEKL. This chain's CDR3 is CASSEGGWNMNTEAFF. For the CDR3, the DNA is TGCGCCAGCAGCGAAGGGGGCTGGAACATGAACACTGAAGCTTTCTTT.

As to this clone: Other DNA sequences in this sample translate to the same CDR3. The V gene is TRBV20-1, the J gene TRBJ2-5; unclear D gene. Germline CDR1 and CDR2: DFQATT and SNEGSKA (reference sequence). The V and J ends lost 5 bases and 2 bases respectively, with 6 bases between them. The CDR3 runs to 11 residues. In DNA form, the CDR3 reads TGCAGTGCTTACATACAAGAGACCCAGTACTTC. Its protein is CSAYIQETQYF.

The V call is TRBV14, the J call TRBJ2-5; 10 bases are a match to TRBD1. The CDR3 length is 15 residues. With 5 bases clipped from V and 2 bases from J, the junction kept 5 bases outside the gene matches. Germline-derived CDR1 and CDR2 are SGHDN and FVKESK. This CDR3 reads CASSKWTGGQETQYF. The CDR3 bases are TGTGCCAGCAGCAAATGGACAGGGGGACAAGAGACCCAGTACTTC.

V is TRBV6-5 and J is TRBJ2-6; D unclear. The CDR3 spans 15 residues. V was cut by 6 bases and J by 0 bases, with 9 bases left in between. Germline CDR1 and CDR2: MNHEY and SVGAGI. CDR3 residues: CASRALSSGANVLTF. CDR3 nucleotide sequence: TGTGCCAGCAGAGCTCTTAGCTCTGGGGCCAACGTCCTGACTTTC.

The rearrangement joins TRBV18 to TRBJ2-5, with a tentative D call TRBD1 (6 bases). The CDR3 totals 13 residues. V lost 2 bases to trimming and J lost 4 bases, with 8 bases between them. Germline V lookup: CDR1 KGHSH, CDR2 LQKENI. The CDR3 region has the DNA TGTGCCAGCTCACCAACACAGGGAGAGACCCAGTACTTC. Residues: CASSPTQGETQYF.

A remark on this clone: Sequence at one end of the junction differs from germline and may be a read error. The chain recombines TRBV28 with TRBJ1-1; possible D gene TRBD1, 5 bases. Germline assignment: CDR1 MDHEN and CDR2 SYDVKM. This CDR3 is 13 amino acids long. This chain's CDR3 is CASSDRQNSEAFF. The CDR3 region has the DNA TGTGCCAGCAGTGACCGACAGAACTCTGAAGCTTTCTTT.

This chain uses TRBV11-3 with TRBJ2-5; D perhaps matches TRBD2 (5 bases). Per germline, CDR1 SGHNT and CDR2 YENEEA. This CDR3 has 13 amino acids. V was pared by 5 bases and J by 5 bases, with 12 bases between. CDR3 nucleotide sequence: TGTGCCAGCAGCCGCGGGCCGAAGGAGACCCAGTACTTC. Residues: CASSRGPKETQYF.